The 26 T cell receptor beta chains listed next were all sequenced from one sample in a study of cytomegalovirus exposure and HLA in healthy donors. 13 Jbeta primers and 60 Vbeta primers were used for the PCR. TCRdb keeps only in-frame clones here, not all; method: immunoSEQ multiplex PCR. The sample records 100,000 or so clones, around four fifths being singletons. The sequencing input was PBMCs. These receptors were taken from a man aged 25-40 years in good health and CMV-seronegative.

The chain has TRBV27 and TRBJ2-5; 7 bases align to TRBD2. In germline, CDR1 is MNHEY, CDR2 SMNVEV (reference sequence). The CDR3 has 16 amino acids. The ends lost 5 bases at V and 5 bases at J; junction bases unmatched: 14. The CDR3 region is CASSLLTGGSKETQYF. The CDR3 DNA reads TGTGCCAGCAGTCTCCTGACTGGCGGGAGTAAGGAGACCCAGTACTTC.

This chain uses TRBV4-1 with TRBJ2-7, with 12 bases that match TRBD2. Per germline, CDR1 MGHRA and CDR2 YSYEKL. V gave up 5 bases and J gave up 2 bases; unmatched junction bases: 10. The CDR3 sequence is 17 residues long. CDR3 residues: CASSSETSGGFTYEQYF. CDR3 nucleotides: TGCGCCAGCAGCTCAGAGACTAGCGGGGGCTTCACCTACGAGCAGTACTTC.

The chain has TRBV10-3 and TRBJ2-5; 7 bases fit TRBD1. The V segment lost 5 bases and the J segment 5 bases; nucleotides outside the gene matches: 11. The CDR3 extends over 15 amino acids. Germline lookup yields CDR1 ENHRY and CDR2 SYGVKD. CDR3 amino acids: CAISTPTGNSETQYF. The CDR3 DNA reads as TGTGCCATCAGTACCCCGACAGGGAATTCTGAGACCCAGTACTTC.

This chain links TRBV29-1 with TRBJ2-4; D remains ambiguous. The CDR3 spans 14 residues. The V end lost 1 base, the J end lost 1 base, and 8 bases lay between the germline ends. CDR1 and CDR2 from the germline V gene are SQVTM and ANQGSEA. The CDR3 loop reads CSVEASEAKNIQYF. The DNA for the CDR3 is TGCAGCGTTGAAGCATCCGAGGCCAAAAACATTCAGTACTTC.

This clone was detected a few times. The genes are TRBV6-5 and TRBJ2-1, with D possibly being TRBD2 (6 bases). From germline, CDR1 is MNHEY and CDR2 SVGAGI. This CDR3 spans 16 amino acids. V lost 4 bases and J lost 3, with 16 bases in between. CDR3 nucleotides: TGTGCCAGCAGTTTTATGGGGCGGGGCCACTACAATGAGCAGTTCTTC. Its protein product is CASSFMGRGHYNEQFF.

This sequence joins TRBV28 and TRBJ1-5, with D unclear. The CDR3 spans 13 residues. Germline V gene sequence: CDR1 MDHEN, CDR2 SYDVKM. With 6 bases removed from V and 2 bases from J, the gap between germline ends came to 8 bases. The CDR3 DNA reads TGTGCCAGCAGGGCCAGGCGCAATCAGCCCCAGCATTTT. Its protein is CASRARRNQPQHF. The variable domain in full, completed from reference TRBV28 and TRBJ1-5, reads DVKVTQSSRYLVKRTGEKVFLECVQDMDHENMFWYRQDPGLGLRLIYFSYDVKMKEKGDIPEGYSVSREKKERFSLILESASTNQTSMYLCASRARRNQPQHFGDGTRLSIL.

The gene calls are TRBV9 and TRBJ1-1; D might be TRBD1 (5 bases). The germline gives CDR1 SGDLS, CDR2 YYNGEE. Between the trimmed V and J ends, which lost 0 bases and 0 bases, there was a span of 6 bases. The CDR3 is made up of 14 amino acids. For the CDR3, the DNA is TGTGCCAGCAGCGTAGAGGGGTTGAACACTGAAGCTTTCTTT. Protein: CASSVEGLNTEAFF. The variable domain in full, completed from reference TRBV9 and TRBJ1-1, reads DSGVTQTPKHLITATGQRVTLRCSPRSGDLSVYWYQQSLDQGLQFLIQYYNGEERAKGNILERFSAQQFPDLHSELNLSSLELGDSALYFCASSVEGLNTEAFFGQGTRLTVV.

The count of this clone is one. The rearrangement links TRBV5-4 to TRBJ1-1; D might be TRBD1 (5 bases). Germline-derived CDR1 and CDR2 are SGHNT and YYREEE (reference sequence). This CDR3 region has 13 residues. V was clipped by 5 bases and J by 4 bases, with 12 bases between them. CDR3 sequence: CASSPGGGTEAFF. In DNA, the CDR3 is TGTGCCAGCAGTCCCGGGGGGGGCACTGAAGCTTTCTTT.

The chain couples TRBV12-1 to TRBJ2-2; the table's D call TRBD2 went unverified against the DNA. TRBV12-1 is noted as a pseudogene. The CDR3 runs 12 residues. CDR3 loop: CASSCGPGELFF. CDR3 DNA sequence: TGTGCCAGCAGCTGCGGTCCCGGGGAGCTGTTTTTT.

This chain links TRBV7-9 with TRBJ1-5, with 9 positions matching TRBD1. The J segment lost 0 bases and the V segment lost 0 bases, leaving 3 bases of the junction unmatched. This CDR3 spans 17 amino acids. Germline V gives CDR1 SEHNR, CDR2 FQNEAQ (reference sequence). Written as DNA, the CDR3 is TGTGCCAGCAGCTTAGCCGGGACAGGGAATAGCAATCAGCCCCAGCATTTT. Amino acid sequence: CASSLAGTGNSNQPQHF.

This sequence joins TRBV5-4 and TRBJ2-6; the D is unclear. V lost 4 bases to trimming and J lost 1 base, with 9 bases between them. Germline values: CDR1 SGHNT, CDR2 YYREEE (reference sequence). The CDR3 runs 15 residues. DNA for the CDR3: TGTGCCAGCAGCCCCTTAGATTCTGGGGCCAACGTCCTGACTTTC. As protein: CASSPLDSGANVLTF. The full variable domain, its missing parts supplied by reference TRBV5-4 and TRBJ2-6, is ETGVTQSPTHLIKTRGQQVTLRCSSQSGHNTVSWYQQALGQGPQFIFQYYREEENGRGNFPPRFSGLQFPNYSSELNVNALELDDSALYLCASSPLDSGANVLTFGAGSRLTVL.

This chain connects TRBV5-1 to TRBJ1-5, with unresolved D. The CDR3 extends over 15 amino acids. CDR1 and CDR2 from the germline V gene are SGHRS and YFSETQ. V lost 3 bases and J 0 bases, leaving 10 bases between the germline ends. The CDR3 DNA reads TGCGCCAGCAGCTCGACGGGTGATAGCAATCAGCCCCAGCATTTT. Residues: CASSSTGDSNQPQHF.

The CDR3 DNA is TGTGCCACCAGCACTGGGCATGAGCAGTTCTTC. It specifies CATSTGHEQFF. The chain links TRBV15 to TRBJ2-1; D not certain. CDR3 length: 11 amino acids. Trimming stripped 4 bases from V and 8 bases from J, with 6 bases between. Germline CDR1 reads LNHNV; CDR2 reads YYDKDF (reference sequence).

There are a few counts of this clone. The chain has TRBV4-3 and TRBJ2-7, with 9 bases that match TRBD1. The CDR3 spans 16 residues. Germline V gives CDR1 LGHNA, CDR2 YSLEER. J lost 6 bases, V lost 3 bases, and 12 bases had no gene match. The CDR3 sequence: CASSQAITGQGSEQYF. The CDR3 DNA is TGCGCCAGCAGCCAGGCGATAACGGGACAGGGCTCCGAGCAGTACTTC.

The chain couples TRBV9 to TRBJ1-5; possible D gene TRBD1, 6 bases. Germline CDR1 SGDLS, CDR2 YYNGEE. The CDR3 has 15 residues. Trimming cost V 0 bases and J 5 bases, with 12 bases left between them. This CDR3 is CASSVGGGGHQPQHF. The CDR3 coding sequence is TGTGCCAGCAGCGTAGGTGGGGGGGGCCATCAGCCCCAGCATTTT.

The CDR3 loop is CASSQDRSGFEAFF. CDR3 sequence (DNA): TGTGCCAGCAGCCAGGACAGGTCCGGTTTTGAAGCTTTCTTT. The V gene is TRBV7-9, the J gene TRBJ1-1; 7 bases map to TRBD1. This CDR3 is built from 14 residues. CDR1 and CDR2 from the germline V gene are SEHNR and FQNEAQ (reference sequence). The V segment lost 5 bases and the J segment 7 bases; nucleotides outside the gene matches: 10.

CDR3 bases: TGTGCCTGGAGTGATGGGCCCTCTGGAAACACCATATATTTT. Encoded protein: CAWSDGPSGNTIYF. The chain links TRBV30 to TRBJ1-3; no clear D gene. The V end lost 1 base, the J end lost 0 bases, and 7 bases lay between the germline ends. This CDR3 spans 14 amino acids. CDR1 is GTSNPN and CDR2 is SVGIG in the germline V gene (reference sequence).

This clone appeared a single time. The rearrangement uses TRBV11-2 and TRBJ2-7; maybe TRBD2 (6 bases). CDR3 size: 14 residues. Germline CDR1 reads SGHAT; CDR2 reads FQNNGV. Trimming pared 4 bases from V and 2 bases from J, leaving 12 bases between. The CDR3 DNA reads TGTGCCAGCAGCTCGACTTGGGGGGCCTACGAGCAGTACTTC. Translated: CASSSTWGAYEQYF. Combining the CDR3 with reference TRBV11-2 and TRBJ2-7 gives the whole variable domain EAGVAQSPRYKIIEKRQSVAFWCNPISGHATLYWYQQILGQGPKLLIQFQNNGVVDDSQLPKDRFSAERLKGVDSTLKIQPAKLEDSAVYLCASSSTWGAYEQYFGPGTRLTVT.

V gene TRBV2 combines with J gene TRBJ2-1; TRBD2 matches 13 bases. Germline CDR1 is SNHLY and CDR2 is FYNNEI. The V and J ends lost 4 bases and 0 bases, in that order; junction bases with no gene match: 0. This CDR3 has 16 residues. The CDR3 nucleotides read TGTGCCAGCAGTGGACTAGCGGGAGGCTCCTACAATGAGCAGTTCTTC. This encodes CASSGLAGGSYNEQFF.

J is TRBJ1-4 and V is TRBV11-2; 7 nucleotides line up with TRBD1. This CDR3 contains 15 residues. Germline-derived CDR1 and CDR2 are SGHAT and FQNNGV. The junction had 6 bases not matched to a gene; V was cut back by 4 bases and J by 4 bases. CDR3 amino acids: CASSSRTGINEKLFF. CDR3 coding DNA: TGTGCCAGCAGCTCGCGGACAGGAATTAATGAAAAACTGTTTTTT.

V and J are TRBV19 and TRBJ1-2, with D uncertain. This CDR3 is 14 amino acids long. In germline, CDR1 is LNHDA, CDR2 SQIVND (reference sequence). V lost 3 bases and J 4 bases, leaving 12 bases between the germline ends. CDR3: CASSILAGGYGYTF. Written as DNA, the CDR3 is TGTGCCAGTAGTATTCTGGCTGGAGGCTATGGCTACACCTTC.

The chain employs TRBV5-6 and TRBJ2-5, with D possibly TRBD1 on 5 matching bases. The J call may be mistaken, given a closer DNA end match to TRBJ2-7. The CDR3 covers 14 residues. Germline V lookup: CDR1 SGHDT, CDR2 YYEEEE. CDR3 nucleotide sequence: TGTGCCAGCAGCCGGGCCAGGGAAAGGTACGAGCAGTACTTC. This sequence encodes CASSRARERYEQYF.

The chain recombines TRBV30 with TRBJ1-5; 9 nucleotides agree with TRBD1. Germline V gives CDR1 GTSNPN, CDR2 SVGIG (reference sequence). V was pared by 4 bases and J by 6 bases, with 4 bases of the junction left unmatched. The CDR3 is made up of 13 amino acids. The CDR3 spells CAWKTGGRQPQHF. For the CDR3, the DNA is TGTGCCTGGAAAACAGGGGGCCGTCAGCCCCAGCATTTT.

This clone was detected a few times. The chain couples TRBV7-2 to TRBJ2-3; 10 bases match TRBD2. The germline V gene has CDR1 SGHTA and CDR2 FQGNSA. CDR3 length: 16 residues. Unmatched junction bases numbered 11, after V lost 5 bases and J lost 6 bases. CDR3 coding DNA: TGTGCCAGCAGCCGCGGGAGCCTAGCGGGGGCGGATACGCAGTATTTT. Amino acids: CASSRGSLAGADTQYF.

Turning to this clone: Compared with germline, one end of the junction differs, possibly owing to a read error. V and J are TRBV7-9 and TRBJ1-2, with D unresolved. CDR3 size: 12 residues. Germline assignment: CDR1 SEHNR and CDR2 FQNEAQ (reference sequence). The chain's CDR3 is CSSSTRSYGYTF. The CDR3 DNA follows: TGTTCCAGCAGCACTAGGTCCTATGGCTACACCTTC. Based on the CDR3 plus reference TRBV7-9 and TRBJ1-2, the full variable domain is DTGVSQNPRHKITKRGQNVTFRCDPISEHNRLYWYRQTLGQGPEFLTYFQNEAQLEKSRLLSDRFSAERPKGSFSTLEIQRTEQGDSAMYLCSSSTRSYGYTFGSGTRLTVV.

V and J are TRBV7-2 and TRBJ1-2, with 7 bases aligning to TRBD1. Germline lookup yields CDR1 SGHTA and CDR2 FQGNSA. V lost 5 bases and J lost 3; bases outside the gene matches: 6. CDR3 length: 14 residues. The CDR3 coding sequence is TGTGCCAGCAGCGAGAGGACAGGACACTATGGCTACACCTTC. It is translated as CASSERTGHYGYTF.